The 5 T cell receptor beta chains below all came from one sample that was sequenced in a study of blood T cell repertoires in COVID-19. The table came from immunoSEQ multiplex PCR; TCRdb's copy has only in-frame clones and leaves some out. Altogether about 300,000 clones are present, roughly 90% being singletons, with the ten largest covering 1.5% to 2%. Sample: peripheral blood. These receptors were collected from a woman aged 30 to 39 with COVID-19, enrolled during active disease.

This chain connects TRBV15 to TRBJ1-5, with D possibly matching TRBD1 (6 bases). Trimming left V 3 bases short and J 4 bases short, with 16 bases between. Per the germline V gene, CDR1 is LNHNV and CDR2 is YYDKDF (reference sequence). The CDR3 covers 16 residues. The CDR3 coding sequence is TGTGCCACCAGCAGGGGACACCGAACGGGGAATCAGCCCCAGCATTTT. This gives the protein CATSRGHRTGNQPQHF.

The rearrangement joins TRBV13 to TRBJ1-5; D call uncertain. The germline V gene has CDR1 PRHDT and CDR2 FYEKMQ (reference sequence). The CDR3 length is 14 residues. V was pared by 0 bases and J by 2 bases, with 5 bases between. CDR3 bases: TGTGCCAGCAGCTTAGGGCGCGGCAATCAGCCCCAGCATTTT. Protein: CASSLGRGNQPQHF.

This rearrangement joins TRBV7-3 to TRBJ2-3; no reliable D call. The CDR3 spans 13 residues. Germline V CDR1 and CDR2: SGHTA, FQGTGA. V shed 7 bases and J shed 14 bases, with 22 bases lying between them. The CDR3 bases are TGTGCCAGCACTCCCTCTGGGCTCCCAAACTTGTATTTT. As protein: CASTPSGLPNLYF. Full variable domain (rest looked up from reference TRBV7-3 and TRBJ2-3): GAGVSQTPSNKVTEKGKYVELRCDPISGHTALYWYRQSLGQGPEFLIYFQGTGAADDSGLPNDRFFAVRPEGSVSTLKIQRTERGDSAVYLCASTPSGLPNLYFGPGTRLTVL.

The V and J genes are TRBV7-2 and TRBJ2-4, with TRBD1 as a possible D gene (7 bases). Germline CDR1 is SGHTA and CDR2 is FQGNSA. V was trimmed by 5 bases and J by 4 bases, leaving 18 bases between them. The CDR3 length is 16 residues. The CDR3 bases are TGTGCCAGCAGCCCAGGGGGGACCGCAGGGAAAAACATTCAGTACTTC. Translating it yields CASSPGGTAGKNIQYF.

The J gene is TRBJ2-2, the V gene TRBV4-1, with D tentatively TRBD2 (6 bases). The CDR3 is 16 amino acids. Germline CDR1 MGHRA, CDR2 YSYEKL. Trimming pared 1 base from V and 7 bases from J, leaving 16 bases between. DNA for the CDR3: TGCGCCAGCAGCCAAGCGGGCCGGGGGTATGACGGGGAGCTGTTTTTT. Translated, it gives CASSQAGRGYDGELFF.